This T cell receptor beta chain came from a study of cytomegalovirus exposure and HLA in healthy donors. Overall study results and limits: Follow-up analysis seemed to connect common viral pathogens with several of the most significant clusters identified.

Each donor was healthy, and each was a bone marrow donor. In the PCR, 60 Vbeta and 13 Jbeta primers were used. The authors' processing: Among the unique TCR beta chains that a later analysis counted, 80 million to 100 million in all, 9.5 million to 11 million were shared. Assay used: immunoSEQ multiplex PCR; TCRdb lists only in-frame clones, some missing. The V and J calls and clone size are taken from that table; D and trimming were inferred from the DNA. This table holds about 140,000 clones, roughly three quarters found once. In the case of this clone: The target antigen is unknown.

CDR1 and CDR2 from the germline V gene are MNHNS and SASEGT. The CDR3 is 15 residues long. J gave up 9 bases and V 7 bases, and 13 bases lay outside the gene matches. V and J are TRBV6-1 and TRBJ2-1, with 9 bases matching TRBD2. The sequence was obtained from a woman aged 40-49 years in good health and CMV-seronegative. Sequenced material: PBMCs. CDR3 DNA sequence: TGTGCCAGCACCGCAGGGCTAGCGGGGCAGGGTGAGCAGTTCTTC. The encoded protein is CASTAGLAGQGEQFF.